Shown below are 5 T cell receptor beta chains from a single sample sequenced in a study of T-cell memory formation after mild COVID-19 (dated by TCRdb to the early 2020s). The library came from 5' RACE. Sequencing used an Illumina NovaSeq 6000. The public reads were run again by TCRdb, first through fastp at Q25 and then through MiXCR, and only productive beta chains were kept. Each CDR3 protein appears once, grouped with its most common genes and DNA. Present in this sample are just over 300,000 distinct CDR3 sequences, roughly a fifth of which were seen just once. The ten largest clones take up roughly 21% of the sample. Material for sequencing was PBMCs or a T cell subset sorted from them (not recorded which). All receptors derive from a young man who had mild COVID-19 (a few samples of this study predate the infection). The sample titles of this study are shuffled in the database, so cell type and time point are left out; the donor was told from shared clones.

This clonotype was observed many times. The V gene is TRBV7-9, the J gene TRBJ2-3; 15 nucleotides match TRBD2. J lost 6 bases, V lost 6 bases, and 7 bases had no gene match. The CDR3 has 16 residues. The V gene's germline CDR1 is SEHNR and CDR2 FQNEAQ (reference sequence). The CDR3 loop is CASSPRTSGGADTQYF. The CDR3 coding sequence is TGTGCCAGCAGTCCCCGGACTAGCGGGGGGGCGGATACGCAGTATTTT.

This clonotype showed up just a few times. The V and J genes are TRBV7-6 and TRBJ2-5; D ambiguous. The CDR3 runs 15 residues. Germline lookup yields CDR1 SGHVS and CDR2 FNYEAQ. V was shortened by 5 bases and J by 3 bases, with 16 bases between the two germline ends. The CDR3 reads CASSHLSWWEETQYF. DNA for the CDR3: TGTGCCAGCAGCCATCTCAGTTGGTGGGAAGAGACCCAGTACTTC.

This clonotype appeared once. J is TRBJ1-2 and V is TRBV7-9; weak D call: TRBD1 (6 bases). Trimming stripped 5 bases from V and 8 bases from J, with 15 bases between. Germline CDR1 and CDR2: SEHNR and FQNEAQ (reference sequence). The CDR3 runs to 13 residues. The CDR3 loop is CASSPPGAGGYTF. CDR3 sequence (DNA): TGTGCCAGCAGCCCACCAGGGGCGGGAGGCTACACCTTC.

This clonotype was observed at least ten times. The chain recombines TRBV29-1 with TRBJ1-2; D not certain. The CDR3 has 9 amino acids. Germline CDR1 is SQVTM and CDR2 is ANQGSEA. Between the trimmed V and J ends, which lost 4 bases and 5 bases, there was a span of 2 bases. This CDR3 reads CSVAYGYTF. CDR3 nucleotide sequence: TGCAGCGTTGCGTATGGCTACACCTTC.

This clonotype was recorded once. CDR3 coding DNA: TGTGCCAGCAGTGAAGTAATTAGGGCAGGGGGCCAGTATTTT. Translation gives CASSEVIRAGGQYF. V and J are TRBV6-1 and TRBJ2-3; 8 positions match TRBD1. The junction had 9 bases not matched to a gene; V was cut back by 1 base and J by 12 bases. The CDR3 is 14 amino acids. The germline V gene encodes CDR1 MNHNS and CDR2 SASEGT.